The present TCR beta chain was sequenced within a study of cytomegalovirus exposure and HLA in healthy donors. 60 Vbeta and 13 Jbeta primers were used in PCR. The method was immunoSEQ multiplex PCR; TCRdb's version includes in-frame clones alone and lacks a portion of them. This repertoire shows some 100,000 clones, approximately 84% found once; its top ten account for approximately 1.2%. The sample was PBMCs. The TCR comes from a girl aged 2 to 10 in good health and CMV-seropositive.

As DNA, the CDR3 is TGTGCCAGTAGTATACTCTCTAGCGGGATAGGGAATGAGCAGTTCTTC. Residues: CASSILSSGIGNEQFF. The chain is built from TRBV19 and TRBJ2-1; TRBD2 agrees at 9 bases. V gave up 2 bases and J gave up 7 bases; unmatched junction bases: 9. CDR1 LNHDA and CDR2 SQIVND come from the germline V gene (reference sequence). The CDR3 loop spans 16 amino acids.